What follows are 10 T cell receptor beta chains derived from one specimen sequenced in a study of molecular identifiers for immune sequencing clone quantification (dated by TCRdb to 2017 to 2018). The library was produced with PCR. These reads were obtained on a NextSeq 500. TCRdb reprocessing: public reads trimmed at Q25 with fastp, clones called with MiXCR, in-frame beta chains kept. Entries that share a CDR3 protein sequence are merged under the most common genes and DNA. Recorded for this sample are about 630,000 distinct CDR3 sequences; 25% of them occurred a single time. The ten largest clones take up 0.7% to 0.95% of the sample. Sequenced: naive CD8+ T cells from blood, with Jurkat cell RNA spiked in. The cell subset or site label of this sample denotes: FACS-sorted CD8+CD4-CCR7+CD45RA+ naive T cells. These receptors were collected from a human donor in good health. Some libraries in this study had Jurkat cell RNA spiked in.

This chain uses TRBV4-3 with TRBJ2-7; 8 bases fit TRBD1. Germline V gene sequence: CDR1 LGHNA, CDR2 YSLEER. This CDR3 spans 16 amino acids. V gave up 0 bases and J gave up 6 bases; unmatched junction bases: 10. CDR3 loop: CASSQEGYRGKGEQYF. DNA of the CDR3: TGCGCCAGCAGCCAAGAGGGGTACAGGGGGAAGGGCGAGCAGTACTTC.

This clonotype was detected ten times or more. This chain connects TRBV9 to TRBJ1-1; weak D call: TRBD1 (5 bases). V was pared by 4 bases and J by 5 bases, with 15 bases between. Germline loops: CDR1 SGDLS, CDR2 YYNGEE. CDR3 length: 14 amino acids. As DNA, the CDR3 is TGTGCCAGCAGCCCGAGGGGAGGACGGACTGAAGCTTTCTTT. Translating it yields CASSPRGGRTEAFF.

This CDR3 is CASSEDSPETQYF. The CDR3 coding sequence is TGTGCCAGCAGTGAGGATAGTCCGGAGACCCAGTACTTC. This rearrangement joins TRBV2 to TRBJ2-5; D not certain. CDR1 and CDR2 (germline): SNHLY, FYNNEI. V was shortened by 3 bases and J by 5 bases, with 10 bases between the two germline ends. The CDR3 runs 13 residues.

A few counts support this clonotype. J is TRBJ2-7 and V is TRBV7-6; a possible D gene is TRBD2 (5 bases). Trimming took 5 bases from V and 2 from J, leaving 13 bases between them. Germline V CDR1 and CDR2: SGHVS, FNYEAQ. This CDR3 contains 14 residues. This CDR3 reads CASSQTTGPYEQYF. Here the CDR3 DNA reads TGTGCCAGCAGCCAGACTACGGGTCCCTACGAGCAGTACTTC.

Regarding this clonotype: The conserved phenylalanine or tryptophan normally closing the CDR3 is absent here, so this likely arose from a read error. The chain recombines TRBV7-9 with TRBJ1-5; D is ambiguous. V was pared by 0 bases and J by 1 base, with 4 bases between. The V gene's germline CDR1 is SEHNR and CDR2 FQNEAQ (reference sequence). The CDR3 extends over 14 amino acids. CDR3 nucleotides: TGTGCCAGCAGCTTAGCAGGCAGCAATCAGCCCCAGCATATT. Amino acids: CASSLAGSNQPQHI.

Of note for this clonotype: Sequence at one end of the junction differs from germline and may be a read error. The rearrangement uses TRBV28 and TRBJ2-1; 12 nucleotides align to TRBD2. In germline, CDR1 is MDHEN, CDR2 SYDVKM. This CDR3 has 15 residues. This chain's CDR3 is CAGSPTSGRINEQFF. The DNA for the CDR3 is TGTGCCGGCAGTCCAACTAGCGGGAGGATCAATGAGCAGTTCTTC.

V and J are TRBV19 and TRBJ2-1, with 8 bases lining up with TRBD1. The V segment lost 2 bases and the J segment 4 bases; nucleotides outside the gene matches: 7. The germline V gene has CDR1 LNHDA and CDR2 SQIVND (reference sequence). This CDR3 contains 16 residues. CDR3 sequence reads: CASSISDRGGYNEQFF. As DNA, the CDR3 is TGTGCCAGTAGTATATCCGACAGGGGAGGATACAATGAGCAGTTCTTC. The variable domain in full, with the rest retrieved from reference TRBV19 and TRBJ2-1, is DGGITQSPKYLFRKEGQNVTLSCEQNLNHDAMYWYRQDPGQGLRLIYYSQIVNDFQKGDIAEGYSVSREKKESFPLTVTSAQKNPTAFYLCASSISDRGGYNEQFFGPGTRLTVL.

The V and J genes are TRBV27 and TRBJ2-7, with 11 nucleotides matching TRBD2. J lost 5 bases, V lost 7 bases, and 13 bases had no gene match. CDR3 length: 16 amino acids. CDR1 and CDR2 from the germline V gene are MNHEY and SMNVEV (reference sequence). CDR3: CASTISGLAGGNEQYF. CDR3 nucleotide sequence: TGTGCCAGCACCATAAGCGGGCTAGCGGGAGGCAACGAGCAGTACTTC.

The CDR3, as DNA: TGTGCCTCCCAGCAAGGCGGCACTGAAGCTTTCTTT. This translates into CASQQGGTEAFF. The chain employs TRBV27 and TRBJ1-1; D is uncertain. CDR3 size: 12 residues. V was shortened by 11 bases and J by 4 bases, with 14 bases between the two germline ends. Germline CDR1 and CDR2: MNHEY and SMNVEV (reference sequence).

V gene TRBV7-9 combines with J gene TRBJ1-2; 9 positions agree with TRBD1. The CDR3 loop spans 15 amino acids. Unmatched junction bases numbered 8, after V lost 2 bases and J lost 7 bases. Germline CDR1 is SEHNR and CDR2 is FQNEAQ (reference sequence). The CDR3 sequence: CASSLPGQGSVGYTF. DNA for the CDR3: TGTGCCAGCAGCTTACCAGGACAGGGGTCCGTTGGCTACACCTTC.